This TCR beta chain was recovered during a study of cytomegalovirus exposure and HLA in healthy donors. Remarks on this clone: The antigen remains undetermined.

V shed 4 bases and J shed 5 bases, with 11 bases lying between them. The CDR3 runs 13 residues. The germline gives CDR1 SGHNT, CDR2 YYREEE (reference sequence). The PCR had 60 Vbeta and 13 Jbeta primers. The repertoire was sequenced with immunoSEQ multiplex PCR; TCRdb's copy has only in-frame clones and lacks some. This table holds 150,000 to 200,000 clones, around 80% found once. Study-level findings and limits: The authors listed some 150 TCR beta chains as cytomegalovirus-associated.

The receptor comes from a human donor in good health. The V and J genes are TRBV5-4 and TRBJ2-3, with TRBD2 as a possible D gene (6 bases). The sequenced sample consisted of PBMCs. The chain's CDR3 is CASSLGGKDTQYF. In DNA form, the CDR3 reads TGTGCCAGCAGCCTAGGAGGGAAAGATACGCAGTATTTT.